One and the same sample provided the 3 T cell receptor beta chains below, sequenced in a study of T cells in Graves' hyperthyroidism and ophthalmopathy. The investigators amplified TCR beta CDR3 regions from RNA transcripts. First-round RT-PCR of the TCR CDR3 relied on the HTBI primer set. MiXCR, applied by TCRdb to the multiplex PCR reads, yields one record per CDR3 protein. Among approximately 610,000 distinct CDR3 sequences listed, roughly 14% were seen once. Sequences were obtained from blood. Every receptor here comes from a middle-aged woman with Graves' ophthalmopathy.

The table lists this clonotype with many counts. The J gene is TRBJ2-7, the V gene TRBV28; TRBD1 agrees at 8 bases. Germline CDR1 is MDHEN and CDR2 is SYDVKM. V lost 6 bases, J lost 3 bases, and 4 bases stayed unmatched. CDR3 length equals 13 residues. CDR3 region: CASSSTGGYEQYF. CDR3 DNA: TGTGCCAGCAGCTCTACAGGGGGCTACGAGCAGTACTTC.

This clonotype was found a few times. Since a much larger clone is just one base distant, this may be a read error. J is TRBJ2-7 and V is TRBV4-3, with TRBD1 as a possible D gene (5 bases). Germline CDR1 reads LGHNA; CDR2 reads YSLEER. This CDR3 is built from 14 residues. Trimming left V 1 base short and J 4 bases short, with 11 bases between. The CDR3 DNA reads as TGCGCCAGCAGCCAAGGGGCAGGGCTGTACGAGCAGTACTTC. Translated, it gives CASSQGAGLYEQYF.

This clonotype was counted at least ten times. This chain uses TRBV4-2 with TRBJ1-2, with 9 positions matching TRBD1. J gave up 4 bases and V 0 bases, and 6 bases lay outside the gene matches. CDR1 is LGHNA and CDR2 is YNFKEQ in the germline V gene. There are 16 residues in the CDR3. CDR3 DNA: TGTGCCAGCAGCCAAGACGGAACAGGGGGCGTCTATGGCTACACCTTC. Its protein is CASSQDGTGGVYGYTF.